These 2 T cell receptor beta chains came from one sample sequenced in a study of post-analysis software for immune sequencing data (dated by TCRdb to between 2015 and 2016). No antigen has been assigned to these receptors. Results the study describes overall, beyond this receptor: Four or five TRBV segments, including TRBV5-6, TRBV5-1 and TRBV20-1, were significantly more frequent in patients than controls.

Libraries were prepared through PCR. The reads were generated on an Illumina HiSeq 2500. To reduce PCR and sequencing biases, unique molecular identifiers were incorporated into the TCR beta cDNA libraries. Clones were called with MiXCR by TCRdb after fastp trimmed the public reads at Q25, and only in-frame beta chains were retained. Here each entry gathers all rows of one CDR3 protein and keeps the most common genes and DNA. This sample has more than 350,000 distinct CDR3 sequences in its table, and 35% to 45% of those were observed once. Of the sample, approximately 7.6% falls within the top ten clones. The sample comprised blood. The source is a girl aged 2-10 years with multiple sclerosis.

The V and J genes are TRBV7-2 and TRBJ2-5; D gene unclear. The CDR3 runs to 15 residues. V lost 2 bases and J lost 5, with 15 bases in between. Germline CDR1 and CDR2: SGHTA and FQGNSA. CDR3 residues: CASSLSTSRDETQYF. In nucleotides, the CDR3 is TGTGCCAGCAGCTTAAGCACAAGCCGCGACGAGACCCAGTACTTC.

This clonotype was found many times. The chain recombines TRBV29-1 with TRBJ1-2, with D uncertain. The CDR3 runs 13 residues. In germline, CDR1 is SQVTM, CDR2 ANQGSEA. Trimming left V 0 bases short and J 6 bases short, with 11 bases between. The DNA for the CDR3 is TGCAGCGTTGAAGATTTAGATCCTAATGGCTACACCTTC. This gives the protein CSVEDLDPNGYTF.